This is a list of T cell receptor beta chains from one sample in a study of blood T cell repertoires in COVID-19. This table comes from immunoSEQ multiplex PCR, and its TCRdb copy is limited to in-frame clones, with some not included. Altogether 45,000 to 55,000 clones are present, around 80% being singletons, with the ten largest covering roughly 4.8%. The sequencing sample was made of peripheral blood. The receptor set was obtained from a human donor in a cohort sampled during active COVID-19. CDR3s include the opening cysteine and the closing phenylalanine or tryptophan. Fields, in order: V gene, J gene, D gene, CDR3 protein. The D gene is left open where the match is weak.

>TRBV30|TRBJ2-1|NA
CAWSATRSSSYNEQFF
>TRBV3-1/TRBV3-2|TRBJ2-7|NA
CASSNNHEQYF
>TRBV9|TRBJ1-1|TRBD1
CASSITGQGTEAFF
>TRBV7-3|TRBJ1-6|NA
CASSLGPPGGRKNSPLHF
>TRBV6-5|TRBJ2-7|TRBD2
CASNKRGEYEQYF
>TRBV27|TRBJ1-1|NA
CASSLGSGVGTNTEAFF
>TRBV12-5|TRBJ2-2|TRBD1
CASGHGTGNTGELFF
>TRBV6-5|TRBJ1-4|TRBD1
CASTRTGTGLEKLFF
>TRBV4-1|TRBJ1-3|NA
CASSRGIPSGNTIYF
>TRBV4-1|TRBJ1-2|TRBD1
CASSQPGQKYGYTF
>TRBV29-1|TRBJ1-1|TRBD1
CSAYRGANTEAFF
>TRBV4-2|TRBJ2-7|NA
CASSHGIADSYEQYF
>TRBV5-1|TRBJ1-3|NA
CASSLASGTGNTIYF
>TRBV1|TRBJ2-2|NA
CTSTPGGQGGELFF
>TRBV21-1|TRBJ1-5|NA
CASSLRTTRNQPQHF
>TRBV6-5|TRBJ1-5|TRBD1
CASRGQGDHQPQHF
>TRBV5-1|TRBJ1-1|TRBD1
CASNYGQGLPEAFF
>TRBV5-1|TRBJ1-2|NA
CASSLPSTGTNYGYTF
>TRBV13|TRBJ1-3|TRBD1
CASSLSVAWEGTGDGNTIYF
>TRBV18|TRBJ2-1|TRBD2
CASSPGTSIDEQFF
>TRBV2|TRBJ2-6|TRBD1
CASRRTGLPSGANVLTF
>TRBV18|TRBJ1-1|NA
CASSPTNTVEAFF
>TRBV5-1|TRBJ1-4|NA
CASSLAAGGGEKLFF
>TRBV16|TRBJ2-7|NA
CASSQAYAYEQYF
>TRBV5-1|TRBJ2-7|NA
CASSLFGGSYEQYF
>TRBV28|TRBJ1-2|NA
CASSLGGNYGYTF
>TRBV13|TRBJ2-1|NA
CASSSRGGAAYNEQFF
>TRBV5-6|TRBJ1-6|NA
CASSTGTPSSYNSPLHF
>TRBV4-1|TRBJ1-5|NA
CASSQLTGTWSRSNQPQHF
>TRBV21-1|TRBJ1-2|NA
CASSKKPGTGLYGYTF
>TRBV11-2|TRBJ2-3|TRBD2
CASILAGGLAGTTDTQYF
>TRBV7-6|TRBJ2-1|NA
CASSLTSSYNEQFF
>TRBV5-1|TRBJ2-1|TRBD1
CASRPGQGDEQFF
>TRBV6-6|TRBJ2-1|NA
CASRLTEYNEQFF
>TRBV5-6|TRBJ2-2|NA
CASSLFGLNTGELFF
>TRBV11-1|TRBJ2-6|NA
CASNTRTPGANVLTF